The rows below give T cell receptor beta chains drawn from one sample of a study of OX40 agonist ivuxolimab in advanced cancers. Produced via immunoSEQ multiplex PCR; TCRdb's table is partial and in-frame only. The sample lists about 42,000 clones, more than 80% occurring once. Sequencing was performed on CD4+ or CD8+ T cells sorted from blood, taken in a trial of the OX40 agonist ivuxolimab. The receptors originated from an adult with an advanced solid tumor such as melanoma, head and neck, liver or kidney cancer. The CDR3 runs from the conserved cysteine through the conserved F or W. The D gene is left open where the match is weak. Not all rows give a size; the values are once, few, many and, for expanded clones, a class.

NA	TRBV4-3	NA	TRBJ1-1	CASSQDEGEFTEAFF	TGCGCCAGCAGCCAAGATGAAGGGGAATTCACTGAAGCTTTCTTT
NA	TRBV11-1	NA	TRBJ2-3	CASSLYGAGGTDTQYF	TGTGCCAGCAGCTTATATGGGGCAGGAGGCACAGATACGCAGTATTTT
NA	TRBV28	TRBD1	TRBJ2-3	CASNPGTGVRDTQYF	TGTGCCAGCAATCCCGGGACAGGGGTGAGAGATACGCAGTATTTT
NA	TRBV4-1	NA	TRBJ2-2	CASSQPAARGFRELFF	TGCGCCAGCAGCCAACCCGCCGCCAGGGGATTTCGAGAGCTGTTTTTT
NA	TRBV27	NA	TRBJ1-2	CASRDLLNYGYTF	TGTGCCAGCAGGGACCTACTTAACTATGGCTACACCTTC
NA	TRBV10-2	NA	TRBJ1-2	CASSEGGHAGYTF	TGCGCCAGCAGTGAGGGGGGGCATGCTGGCTACACCTTC
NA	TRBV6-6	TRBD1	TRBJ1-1	CASSYVQGANTEAFF	TGTGCCAGCAGTTACGTTCAGGGGGCGAACACTGAAGCTTTCTTT
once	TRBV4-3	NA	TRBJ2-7	CASSQDPGGGEQYF	TGCGCCAGCAGCCAAGATCCAGGGGGAGGCGAGCAGTACTTC
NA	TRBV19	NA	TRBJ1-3	CASSIPGAGSGNTIYF	TGTGCCAGTAGTATCCCCGGGGCGGGATCTGGAAACACCATATATTTT
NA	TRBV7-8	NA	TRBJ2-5	CASSYFQNQERAQYF	TGTGCCAGCAGCTACTTCCAAAACCAAGAGAGGGCCCAGTACTTC
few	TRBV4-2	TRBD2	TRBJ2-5	CASSPAGASRQETQYF	TGTGCCAGCAGCCCAGCGGGGGCTAGCAGACAAGAGACCCAGTACTTC
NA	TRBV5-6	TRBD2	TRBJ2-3	CASSSLGTSGESTDTQYF	TGTGCCAGCAGCTCCCTCGGGACTAGCGGGGAAAGCACAGATACGCAGTATTTT
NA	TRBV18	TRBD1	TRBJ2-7	CASSPNPTGEHEQYF	TGTGCCAGCTCACCCAACCCGACAGGGGAACACGAGCAGTACTTC
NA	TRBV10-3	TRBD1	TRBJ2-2	CAISEIPGQGARPGELFF	TGTGCCATCAGTGAGATCCCGGGACAGGGGGCGAGGCCCGGGGAGCTGTTTTTT
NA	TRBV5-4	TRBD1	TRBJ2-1	CASSIDRGTYNEQFF	TGTGCCAGCAGCATAGACAGGGGAACCTACAATGAGCAGTTCTTC
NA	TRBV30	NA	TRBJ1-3	CAGGSHSGNTIYF	TGTGCCGGCGGCAGCCACTCTGGAAACACCATATATTTT
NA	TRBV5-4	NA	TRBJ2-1	CASSPATGRSYNEQFF	TGTGCCAGCAGCCCCGCGACAGGTCGCTCCTACAATGAGCAGTTCTTC